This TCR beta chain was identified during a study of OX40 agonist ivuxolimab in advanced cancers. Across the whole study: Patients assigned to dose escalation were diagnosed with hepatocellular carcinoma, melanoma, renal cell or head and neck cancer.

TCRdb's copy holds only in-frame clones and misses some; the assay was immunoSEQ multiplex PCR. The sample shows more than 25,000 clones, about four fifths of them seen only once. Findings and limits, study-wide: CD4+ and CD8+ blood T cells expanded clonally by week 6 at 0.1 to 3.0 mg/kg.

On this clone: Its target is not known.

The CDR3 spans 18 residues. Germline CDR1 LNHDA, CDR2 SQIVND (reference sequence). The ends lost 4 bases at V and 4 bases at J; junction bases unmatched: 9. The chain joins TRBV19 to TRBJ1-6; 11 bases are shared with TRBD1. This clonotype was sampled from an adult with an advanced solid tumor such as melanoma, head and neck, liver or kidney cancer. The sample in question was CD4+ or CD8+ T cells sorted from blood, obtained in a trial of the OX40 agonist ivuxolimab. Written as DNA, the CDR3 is TGTGCCAGTAGTACGACGGGACAGGGGGACGAATATAATTCACCCCTCCACTTT. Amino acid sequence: CASSTTGQGDEYNSPLHF.